A selection of T cell receptor beta chains follows, all from one sample in a study of blood T cell repertoires in COVID-19. Sequencing used immunoSEQ multiplex PCR; TCRdb keeps in-frame clones, though not all of them. The data show around 100,000 clones, roughly 84% seen once. The sequencing input was peripheral blood. The origin of the receptors is a human donor in a cohort sampled during active COVID-19. The CDR3 runs from the conserved cysteine through the conserved F or W. D genes are given only for firm matches. Some rows have no size entry. The others give once, few or many, or a class for an expanded clone.

abundance: NA
d_gene: NA
j_gene: TRBJ1-2
v_gene: TRBV21-1
CDR3aa: CASSNGNQDGYTF
CDR3nt: TGTGCCAGCAGCAATGGAAACCAGGATGGCTACACCTTC

abundance: NA
d_gene: NA
j_gene: TRBJ2-7
v_gene: TRBV5-4
CDR3aa: CAMEPTGSYEQYF
CDR3nt: TGTGCCATGGAACCAACGGGTTCCTACGAGCAGTACTTC

abundance: NA
d_gene: NA
j_gene: TRBJ2-3
v_gene: TRBV5-4
CDR3aa: CASSYSVDTQYF
CDR3nt: TGTGCCAGCAGTTATAGTGTGGATACGCAGTATTTT

abundance: NA
d_gene: NA
j_gene: TRBJ1-3
v_gene: TRBV5-1
CDR3aa: CASMLSGVLGNTIYF
CDR3nt: TGCGCCAGCATGCTATCAGGGGTACTTGGAAACACCATATATTTT

abundance: NA
d_gene: TRBD1
j_gene: TRBJ2-1
v_gene: TRBV19
CDR3aa: CASSIDTPGQGYNEQFF
CDR3nt: TGTGCCAGTAGTATAGACACGCCGGGACAGGGTTACAATGAGCAGTTCTTC

abundance: NA
d_gene: NA
j_gene: TRBJ1-1
v_gene: TRBV6-5
CDR3aa: CASRPRTPPEAFF
CDR3nt: TGTGCCAGCAGACCTAGGACACCTCCTGAAGCTTTCTTT

abundance: NA
d_gene: TRBD1
j_gene: TRBJ1-3
v_gene: TRBV7-9
CDR3aa: CASSITGQGYGNTIYF
CDR3nt: TGTGCCAGCAGCATAACGGGACAGGGCTATGGAAACACCATATATTTT

abundance: NA
d_gene: TRBD2
j_gene: TRBJ2-3
v_gene: TRBV27
CDR3aa: CARNRTSGDADTQYF
CDR3nt: TGTGCCAGGAACCGGACTAGCGGGGACGCAGATACGCAGTATTTT

abundance: NA
d_gene: NA
j_gene: TRBJ1-1
v_gene: TRBV29-1
CDR3aa: CSVQRGGLDTEAFF
CDR3nt: TGCAGCGTCCAAAGGGGGGGGCTCGACACTGAAGCTTTCTTT

abundance: NA
d_gene: NA
j_gene: TRBJ2-3
v_gene: TRBV12-5
CDR3aa: CASGHFRGGSTDTQYF
CDR3nt: TGTGCTAGTGGCCATTTTAGGGGGGGGAGCACAGATACGCAGTATTTT

abundance: few
d_gene: TRBD1
j_gene: TRBJ1-6
v_gene: TRBV19
CDR3aa: CASSPGQGLLHF
CDR3nt: TGTGCCAGTAGTCCCGGACAGGGCCTCCTCCACTTT

abundance: NA
d_gene: NA
j_gene: TRBJ2-3
v_gene: TRBV19
CDR3aa: CASAEWGSGGDTQYF
CDR3nt: TGTGCCAGCGCTGAGTGGGGATCTGGAGGGGATACGCAGTATTTT

abundance: NA
d_gene: NA
j_gene: TRBJ1-2
v_gene: TRBV3-1/TRBV3-2
CDR3aa: CASSQGLVSGYTF
CDR3nt: TGTGCCAGCAGCCAGGGACTAGTGAGTGGCTACACCTTC

abundance: NA
d_gene: NA
j_gene: TRBJ1-1
v_gene: TRBV5-1
CDR3aa: CASKLGPGNQNTEAFF
CDR3nt: TGCGCCAGCAAGCTTGGACCGGGGAACCAGAACACTGAAGCTTTCTTT

abundance: NA
d_gene: TRBD1
j_gene: TRBJ1-6
v_gene: TRBV6-5
CDR3aa: CASDNRGSYNSPLHF
CDR3nt: TGTGCCAGCGATAACAGGGGCTCCTATAATTCACCCCTCCACTTT

abundance: NA
d_gene: NA
j_gene: TRBJ2-4
v_gene: TRBV2
CDR3aa: CASRGDGQRNIQYF
CDR3nt: TGTGCCAGCAGGGGGGACGGACAGCGTAACATTCAGTACTTC

abundance: NA
d_gene: NA
j_gene: TRBJ2-7
v_gene: TRBV5-4
CDR3aa: CASGSWGRHEQYF
CDR3nt: TGTGCCAGCGGGTCCTGGGGGCGCCACGAGCAGTACTTC

abundance: NA
d_gene: TRBD1
j_gene: TRBJ1-5
v_gene: TRBV27
CDR3aa: CASSRTGANQPQHF
CDR3nt: TGTGCCAGCAGTCGTACAGGGGCTAATCAGCCCCAGCATTTT

abundance: NA
d_gene: NA
j_gene: TRBJ1-1
v_gene: TRBV7-9
CDR3aa: CASSVTGSGMTEAFF
CDR3nt: TGTGCCAGCAGCGTCACAGGGTCGGGTATGACTGAAGCTTTCTTT

abundance: NA
d_gene: TRBD1
j_gene: TRBJ1-1
v_gene: TRBV3-1/TRBV3-2
CDR3aa: CASSPIQGVRNTEAFF
CDR3nt: TGTGCCAGCAGCCCAATACAGGGGGTGAGGAACACTGAAGCTTTCTTT

abundance: once
d_gene: NA
j_gene: TRBJ2-5
v_gene: TRBV7-9
CDR3aa: CASTTAYQETQYF
CDR3nt: TGTGCCAGCACCACCGCGTACCAAGAGACCCAGTACTTC

abundance: NA
d_gene: NA
j_gene: TRBJ1-1
v_gene: TRBV5-1
CDR3aa: CASSLQTLDTEAFF
CDR3nt: TGCGCCAGCAGCCTCCAGACTCTAGACACTGAAGCTTTCTTT

abundance: NA
d_gene: NA
j_gene: TRBJ1-2
v_gene: TRBV19
CDR3aa: CASSIAPGVSNYGYTF
CDR3nt: TGTGCCAGTAGTATTGCCCCCGGGGTGTCTAACTATGGCTACACCTTC

abundance: NA
d_gene: TRBD1
j_gene: TRBJ1-5
v_gene: TRBV19
CDR3aa: CASSIRDRAVSNQPQHF
CDR3nt: TGTGCCAGTAGTATACGGGACAGGGCAGTTAGCAATCAGCCCCAGCATTTT

abundance: NA
d_gene: NA
j_gene: TRBJ2-5
v_gene: TRBV7-3
CDR3aa: CASSRRGGQETQYF
CDR3nt: TGTGCCAGCAGCCGGAGGGGGGGCCAAGAGACCCAGTACTTC

abundance: NA
d_gene: TRBD2
j_gene: TRBJ2-3
v_gene: TRBV5-1
CDR3aa: CASRGGTVSTDTQYF
CDR3nt: TGCGCCAGCAGGGGAGGGACGGTTAGCACAGATACGCAGTATTTT

abundance: NA
d_gene: TRBD1
j_gene: TRBJ2-7
v_gene: TRBV7-3
CDR3aa: CASSLTPGQLYEQYF
CDR3nt: TGTGCCAGCAGCTTAACCCCGGGACAGCTCTACGAGCAGTACTTC

abundance: NA
d_gene: TRBD1
j_gene: TRBJ1-2
v_gene: TRBV6-2/TRBV6-3
CDR3aa: CASTPDRVHGYTF
CDR3nt: TGTGCCAGCACCCCCGACAGGGTCCATGGCTACACCTTC

abundance: NA
d_gene: TRBD1
j_gene: TRBJ2-5
v_gene: TRBV30
CDR3aa: CAWSVPGQLETQYF
CDR3nt: TGTGCCTGGAGTGTACCGGGACAGTTAGAGACCCAGTACTTC

abundance: NA
d_gene: NA
j_gene: TRBJ2-1
v_gene: TRBV7-2
CDR3aa: CASSPGPWRSYNEQFF
CDR3nt: TGTGCCAGCAGCCCGGGCCCGTGGAGGTCCTACAATGAGCAGTTCTTC

abundance: NA
d_gene: NA
j_gene: TRBJ2-2
v_gene: TRBV30
CDR3aa: CAWSGQGHGELFF
CDR3nt: TGTGCCTGGAGTGGCCAGGGCCACGGGGAGCTGTTTTTT

abundance: NA
d_gene: NA
j_gene: TRBJ1-3
v_gene: TRBV6-6
CDR3aa: CATAPGAGSSGNTIYF
CDR3nt: TGTGCCACCGCCCCCGGTGCGGGGTCCTCTGGAAACACCATATATTTT

abundance: once
d_gene: NA
j_gene: TRBJ2-3
v_gene: TRBV9
CDR3aa: CASTARGEGTDTQYF
CDR3nt: TGTGCCAGCACCGCCCGGGGTGAGGGCACAGATACGCAGTATTTT

abundance: few
d_gene: TRBD2
j_gene: TRBJ2-1
v_gene: TRBV9
CDR3aa: CASSVEIGGSGGSSYNEQFF
CDR3nt: TGTGCCAGCAGCGTAGAAATCGGTGGTAGCGGGGGAAGCTCCTACAATGAGCAGTTCTTC

abundance: NA
d_gene: NA
j_gene: TRBJ2-5
v_gene: TRBV2
CDR3aa: CASSDFETQYF
CDR3nt: TGTGCCAGCAGTGACTTCGAGACCCAGTACTTC

abundance: NA
d_gene: TRBD1
j_gene: TRBJ2-1
v_gene: TRBV5-4
CDR3aa: CASSRGAQGAGEQFF
CDR3nt: TGTGCCAGCAGCAGGGGGGCCCAGGGGGCAGGTGAGCAGTTCTTC

abundance: NA
d_gene: TRBD1
j_gene: TRBJ1-1
v_gene: TRBV6-6
CDR3aa: CASRHRGETEAFF
CDR3nt: TGTGCCAGCAGGCACAGGGGTGAAACTGAAGCTTTCTTT

abundance: NA
d_gene: TRBD1
j_gene: TRBJ2-7
v_gene: TRBV7-9
CDR3aa: CASSTGQGVTYEQYF
CDR3nt: TGTGCCAGCAGCACGGGACAGGGAGTGACCTACGAGCAGTACTTC

abundance: NA
d_gene: TRBD1
j_gene: TRBJ1-3
v_gene: TRBV5-1
CDR3aa: CASSVQGASGNTIYF
CDR3nt: TGCGCCAGCAGCGTACAGGGGGCCTCTGGAAACACCATATATTTT

abundance: NA
d_gene: TRBD1
j_gene: TRBJ2-2
v_gene: TRBV6-5
CDR3aa: CASIRQGPRAGELFF
CDR3nt: TGTGCCAGCATTAGACAGGGGCCTCGGGCCGGGGAGCTGTTTTTT